This section outlines one TCR beta chain sequence together with its context. This sample is part of a study of T cell repertoires in cytomegalovirus infection. MiXCR, applied by TCRdb to the reads, yields one record per CDR3 protein. The sample records hundreds of thousands of distinct CDR3 sequences, about 9.2% being singletons. Sequencing was carried out using PBMCs. The origin of this receptor is a human donor in good health (CMV status not recorded). Some clones in this sample may be carry-over from other donors' samples.

The CDR3 DNA is TGTGCCATCAGTGGGGACAGGGAATATGGCTACACCTTC. It translates to CAISGDREYGYTF. V usage is TRBV10-3 and J usage is TRBJ1-2, with 9 bases lining up with TRBD1. Trimming took 4 bases from V and 5 from J; bases not matched to a gene: 2. CDR1 and CDR2 (germline): ENHRY, SYGVKD. This CDR3 is 13 amino acids long.